This TCR beta chain is from a study of tumor-infiltrating lymphocytes in oesophageal squamous cell carcinoma (dated by TCRdb to about 2016). Comment on this clonotype: Its antigen remains undetermined. Per-base qualities were not stored, and no clone one base away is much larger.

The method behind the library was PCR. Sequencing relied on an Illumina HiSeq 2000. TCRdb reanalyzed the raw reads on its own, using fastp at Q25 for trimming and MiXCR for clone calling, and kept in-frame beta chains. For every CDR3 protein sequence, its rows merge into one entry that carries the most common genes and DNA. The sample table lists some 16,000 distinct CDR3 sequences, roughly 55% of them with a count of one. Around a fifth of the sample is taken by the ten largest. V and J lose 4 bases and 5 bases, and a span of 10 bases separates them. Spanning cysteine to phenylalanine, the CDR3 consists of 13 amino acids. The entry retains the CDR3 DNA only, 39 bases that are in frame from base 1. From the germline V gene, CDR1 is SGHVS and CDR2 is FQNEAQ.

Sequencing input: esophageal tumor tissue. The clonotype originates from a male donor with esophageal squamous cell carcinoma. The chain uses TRBV7-8 and TRBJ2-3, with an unclear D gene assignment. The DNA sequence is TGTGCCAGCAGCTCGACAATGGGAGATACGCAGTATTTT. It translates to CASSSTMGDTQYF.